This record concerns one T cell receptor (beta chain) sequence. Its antigen is currently unknown. Here immunoSEQ multiplex PCR was the method, and the copy in TCRdb shows in-frame clones only, minus some. Among about 21,000 clones listed, roughly 80% were seen once. Indicated time point: 266 days after commencement of treatment, after nivolumab therapy. Treatment specified: AdE1-LMPpoly-expanded autologous EBV-specific T-cell therapy followed by anti-PD-1 nivolumab. This sample was taken from a study of EBV T-cell therapy then PD-1 blockade in nasopharyngeal carcinoma. The CDR3 spans 17 residues. V was cut by 0 bases and J by 9 bases, with 19 bases left in between. The germline CDR1 and CDR2 sequences are SGHRS and YFSETQ.

The chain joins TRBV5-1 to TRBJ1-6, with D possibly matching TRBD1 (5 bases). The sequenced sample was CD8+ T cells from blood, obtained at day 266 from a patient whose treatment included autologous EBV-specific T cells and nivolumab. The sequence derives from a man between 35 and 55 years old with nasopharyngeal carcinoma. The CDR3, as DNA: TGCGCCAGCAGCTTGGGATCCGACGGGGGTCGGGGTTCACCCCTCCACTTT. This codes for CASSLGSDGGRGSPLHF.